This T cell receptor (beta chain) derives from a study of Ad26.COV2.S vaccination and SARS-CoV-2 variants. Treatment described: about 20 received Ad26.COV2.S at low or high dose, single or two shots; about 5 received placebo; per-sample allocation not given. Sample collection was performed on day 63 after the first vaccine or placebo injection. The CDR3 contains 14 residues. Trimming took off 0 bases at V and 6 bases at J, with 9 bases between the two ends. The germline gives CDR1 LGHDT, CDR2 YNNKEL (reference sequence). Using immunoSEQ multiplex PCR, the repertoire was profiled, and TCRdb retains in-frame clones only, with some absent. The sample yields about 680,000 clones, roughly 90% seen once.

V gene TRBV3-1 (or the pseudogene TRBV3-2) combines with J gene TRBJ2-1; a weak D match, TRBD2 (5 bases). The starting material was peripheral blood, obtained in a trial of Ad26.COV2.S vaccine versus placebo. The TCR was taken from a person between 18 and 65 years old who received the Ad26.COV2.S COVID-19 vaccine or a placebo. CDR3 DNA: TGTGCCAGCAGCCAAGATGCAACTAGCAATGAGCAGTTCTTC. Its protein is CASSQDATSNEQFF.